This TCR beta chain was captured in a study of T cell repertoires in cytomegalovirus infection. Across the study: Signatures in public TCR beta sequences pointed to both CMV infection and matching HLA type. Study-wide results and caveats: CMV-specific TCR beta clonotypes restricted by HLA-C dominated the ex vivo response.

This clonotype has a count of ten or more. Its antigen remains unknown. TCRdb ran MiXCR on the reads and lists one entry per CDR3 protein. In the table there are about 300,000 distinct CDR3 sequences, 8% to 10% of which are singletons. Trimming stripped 5 bases from V and 6 bases from J, with 19 bases between. Germline assignment: CDR1 SGHVS and CDR2 FQNEAQ. This CDR3 region has 15 residues. Input material: PBMCs. V usage is TRBV7-8 and J usage is TRBJ1-2, with TRBD1 as a possible D gene (5 bases). The clonotype originates from a human donor in good health (CMV status not recorded). Some clones in this sample may be carry-over from other donors' samples. CDR3 residues: CASSIWNSGSNGYTF. The CDR3 DNA follows: TGTGCCAGCAGCATCTGGAACTCAGGGTCTAATGGCTACACCTTC.